The T cell receptor (beta chain) under discussion was sequenced for a study of cytomegalovirus exposure and HLA in healthy donors. Trimming left V 0 bases short and J 5 bases short, with 13 bases between. This CDR3 has 15 residues. Germline V gene sequence: CDR1 MNHEY, CDR2 SVGAGI. Primers for the PCR totalled 60 Vbeta and 13 Jbeta. Clones were read by immunoSEQ multiplex PCR, and TCRdb kept only the in-frame ones, dropping some. The sample records 100,000 to 120,000 clones, more than 9.5% being singletons. Findings of the study overall: It is likely that the observed cluster of highly shared sequence variants was a sequencing artifact.

As for this clone: Its cognate antigen is unknown.

V and J are TRBV6-5 and TRBJ1-2, with a weak D call TRBD1 (6 bases). Source material: PBMCs. This receptor was obtained from a man aged 35 to 55 in good health and CMV-seropositive. CDR3 in amino acids: CASSYSSRGGYGYTF. In DNA form, the CDR3 reads TGTGCCAGCAGTTACTCCTCCAGGGGAGGGTATGGCTACACCTTC.